Following are 25 T cell receptor beta chains from one sample sequenced in a study of shared clonotypes between healthy human individuals. Profiled with immunoSEQ multiplex PCR; TCRdb holds only in-frame clones, not every one. The repertoire has a few million clones, approximately 90% of them found once; the top ten carry approximately 0.4%. Input material: naive CD4+ T cells from PBMCs. Subset given: CD45RA+ positively selected. Receptors originate from a man younger than 35 in good health. Some clones in this sample may be carry-over from other donors' samples.

The chain links TRBV7-3 to TRBJ2-2; D is possibly TRBD2 (7 bases). V was trimmed by 3 bases and J by 7 bases, leaving 18 bases between them. Germline CDR1 reads SGHTA; CDR2 reads FQGTGA. This CDR3 is built from 16 residues. The CDR3 reads CASSFISSGGGGELFF. The CDR3 coding sequence is TGTGCCAGCAGCTTTATTTCTAGCGGAGGGGGCGGGGAGCTGTTTTTT.

The J gene is TRBJ2-1, the V gene TRBV5-1; TRBD2 is a possible D gene (6 bases). Trimming left V 5 bases short and J 5 bases short, with 14 bases between. The V gene's germline CDR1 is SGHRS and CDR2 YFSETQ. This CDR3 is built from 14 residues. The CDR3 nucleotides read TGCGCCAGCAGAAAGGGACTTCCGAACAATGAGCAGTTCTTC. Translation gives CASRKGLPNNEQFF.

The chain uses TRBV7-9 and TRBJ2-2, with D possibly TRBD2 on 6 matching bases. CDR3 length equals 16 residues. Looked up from germline, CDR1 is SEHNR and CDR2 is FQNEAQ (reference sequence). V lost 5 bases to trimming and J lost 2 bases, with 15 bases between them. CDR3 amino acids: CASSGAGTLNTGELFF. CDR3 coding DNA: TGTGCCAGCAGCGGGGCCGGGACTTTAAACACCGGGGAGCTGTTTTTT.

The chain combines TRBV7-9 with TRBJ1-4; 7 bases fit TRBD1. There are 15 residues in the CDR3. J lost 11 bases, V lost 5 bases, and 14 bases had no gene match. CDR1 is SEHNR and CDR2 is FQNEAQ in the germline V gene (reference sequence). The CDR3 loop reads CASSPRTGSEAKLFF. The CDR3, as DNA: TGTGCCAGCAGCCCTAGGACAGGCTCAGAGGCTAAACTGTTTTTT.

This sequence joins TRBV7-2 and TRBJ2-3; D remains ambiguous. The CDR3 sequence is 11 residues long. Germline-derived CDR1 and CDR2 are SGHTA and FQGNSA. With 6 bases removed from V and 3 bases from J, the gap between germline ends came to 4 bases. The CDR3 here is CASRLTDTQYF. The CDR3 region has the DNA TGTGCCAGCAGATTAACAGATACGCAGTATTTT.

This CDR3 is CASAQGHQSDEQYF. CDR3 DNA sequence: TGTGCCAGCGCTCAGGGTCACCAGTCAGACGAGCAGTACTTC. The chain recombines TRBV7-3 with TRBJ2-7; D perhaps matches TRBD1 (5 bases). In germline, CDR1 is SGHTA, CDR2 FQGTGA. The length of the CDR3 is 14 residues. V was shortened by 8 bases and J by 5 bases, with 19 bases between the two germline ends. Full variable domain (outside the CDR3, taken from reference TRBV7-3 and TRBJ2-7): GAGVSQTPSNKVTEKGKYVELRCDPISGHTALYWYRQSLGQGPEFLIYFQGTGAADDSGLPNDRFFAVRPEGSVSTLKIQRTERGDSAVYLCASAQGHQSDEQYFGPGTRLTVT.

The genes are TRBV6-1 and TRBJ1-2; D might be TRBD1 (6 bases). The CDR3 runs 13 residues. V was trimmed by 2 bases and J by 8 bases, leaving 12 bases between them. Germline lookup yields CDR1 MNHNS and CDR2 SASEGT. The CDR3 is CASSELGGSGYTF. CDR3 in DNA: TGTGCCAGCAGTGAACTAGGGGGTTCGGGCTACACCTTC.

The chain uses TRBV29-1 and TRBJ1-1; 7 nucleotides agree with TRBD1. V lost 4 bases and J lost 4; bases outside the gene matches: 9. The V gene's germline CDR1 is SQVTM and CDR2 ANQGSEA. The CDR3 covers 14 residues. CDR3 amino acids: CSVASRQGTTEAFF. The CDR3 region has the DNA TGCAGCGTTGCATCTCGACAGGGAACCACTGAAGCTTTCTTT.

This chain joins TRBV5-1 and TRBJ2-3; D uncertain. The ends were cut back, 6 bases at V and 3 bases at J, with 11 bases in the middle. Germline CDR1 is SGHRS and CDR2 is YFSETQ. This CDR3 has 13 residues. CDR3 sequence: CASTPSGTDTQYF. CDR3 in DNA: TGCGCCAGCACTCCCTCTGGTACAGATACGCAGTATTTT.

As regards this clone: The same CDR3 can be traced to other DNA sequences in this sample. The V gene is TRBV28, the J gene TRBJ1-5; no clear D gene. Germline CDR1 and CDR2: MDHEN and SYDVKM. This CDR3 has 16 residues. The V end was cut by 1 base, the J end by 0 bases, with 10 bases between. CDR3 bases: TGTGCCAGCAGTTTATTACCAGGCAATAGCAATCAGCCCCAGCATTTT. As protein: CASSLLPGNSNQPQHF.

V gene TRBV7-2 combines with J gene TRBJ2-5; D unclear. This CDR3 is built from 12 residues. CDR1 is SGHTA, CDR2 FQGNSA, per germline. V lost 1 base to trimming and J lost 8 bases, with 8 bases between them. This CDR3 reads CASSLVGNTQYF. CDR3 DNA sequence: TGTGCCAGCAGCTTAGTAGGAAATACCCAGTACTTC.

The chain is built from TRBV28 and TRBJ1-2; D is unclear. From germline, CDR1 is MDHEN and CDR2 SYDVKM. This CDR3 has 13 residues. Trimming took off 7 bases at V and 7 bases at J, with 16 bases between the two ends. CDR3 sequence reads: CASTHSTARGYTF. The CDR3 coding sequence is TGTGCCAGCACCCACTCTACCGCTCGTGGCTACACCTTC.

This chain connects TRBV4-3 to TRBJ2-2; 13 nucleotides line up with TRBD2. Trimming cost V 2 bases and J 5 bases; bases outside gene matches: 8. Per germline, CDR1 LGHNA and CDR2 YSLEER. The length of the CDR3 is 18 residues. CDR3 amino acids: CASSQRTSGSVGTGELFF. The CDR3 coding sequence is TGCGCCAGCAGCCAAAGGACTAGCGGGAGCGTGGGGACCGGGGAGCTGTTTTTT.

V gene TRBV18 combines with J gene TRBJ1-4; TRBD1 matches 11 bases. Germline assignment: CDR1 KGHSH and CDR2 LQKENI. The CDR3 has 18 amino acids. The junction had 9 bases not matched to a gene; V was cut back by 0 bases and J by 6 bases. CDR3 sequence reads: CASSPPGQGVRLDEKLFF. The CDR3 coding sequence is TGTGCCAGCTCACCACCGGGACAGGGGGTGAGGTTGGATGAAAAACTGTTTTTT.

This rearrangement joins TRBV5-6 to TRBJ1-1; 8 bases map to TRBD1. With 3 bases clipped from V and 7 bases from J, the junction kept 8 bases outside the gene matches. The germline CDR1 and CDR2 sequences are SGHDT and YYEEEE. The length of the CDR3 is 14 residues. This CDR3 reads CASSWTNTGGEAFF. In nucleotides, the CDR3 is TGTGCCAGCAGCTGGACGAATACAGGGGGTGAAGCTTTCTTT.

This rearrangement joins TRBV5-1 to TRBJ1-3, with a weak D call TRBD1 (5 bases). This CDR3 comprises 14 residues. CDR1 and CDR2 from the germline V gene are SGHRS and YFSETQ. V was shortened by 0 bases and J by 3 bases, with 7 bases between the two germline ends. CDR3 nucleotides: TGCGCCAGCAGCTTGGAGACAGATGGAAACACCATATATTTT. It specifies CASSLETDGNTIYF. Filled out from reference TRBV5-1 and TRBJ1-3, the complete variable domain reads KAGVTQTPRYLIKTRGQQVTLSCSPISGHRSVSWYQQTPGQGLQFLFEYFSETQRNKGNFPGRFSGRQFSNSRSEMNVSTLELGDSALYLCASSLETDGNTIYFGEGSWLTVV.

V usage is TRBV5-4 and J usage is TRBJ1-4; 7 nucleotides agree with TRBD1. In germline, CDR1 is SGHNT, CDR2 YYREEE (reference sequence). The CDR3 consists of 13 residues. The V and J ends lost 4 bases and 8 bases, in that order; junction bases with no gene match: 5. The CDR3 DNA is TGTGCCAGCAGCGGCGGGACAGAGGAAAAACTGTTTTTT. Translated: CASSGGTEEKLFF.

The J gene is TRBJ2-7, the V gene TRBV28; 8 bases match TRBD2. This CDR3 comprises 15 residues. Trimming cost V 7 bases and J 8 bases; bases outside gene matches: 16. Germline CDR1 is MDHEN and CDR2 is SYDVKM. The CDR3 nucleotides read TGTGCCAGCAACCCCGGGGATAGCGGGAAGTCCCAGCAGTACTTC. It codes for CASNPGDSGKSQQYF.

This chain connects TRBV5-1 to TRBJ2-3; D gene uncertain. Per germline, CDR1 SGHRS and CDR2 YFSETQ. Trimming cost V 4 bases and J 2 bases, with 14 bases left between them. The CDR3 has 15 amino acids. As DNA, the CDR3 is TGCGCCAGCAGCGACGGACGGATGTACACAGATACGCAGTATTTT. This encodes CASSDGRMYTDTQYF.

As concerns this clone: Other nucleotide sequences in the sample specify the same CDR3. The rearrangement uses TRBV19 and TRBJ1-5; D is unclear. CDR3 size: 14 residues. Trimming pared 6 bases from V and 0 bases from J, leaving 9 bases between. Germline CDR1 LNHDA, CDR2 SQIVND (reference sequence). CDR3 region: CASSYGLSNQPQHF. CDR3 bases: TGTGCCAGTAGCTACGGACTTAGCAATCAGCCCCAGCATTTT.

This clone was recorded once. This sequence joins TRBV10-3 and TRBJ2-1; no firm D call. Germline CDR1 and CDR2: ENHRY and SYGVKD. The CDR3 is 13 amino acids. Trimming stripped 5 bases from V and 7 bases from J, with 12 bases between. Written as DNA, the CDR3 is TGTGCCATCAGTAGGAATGGTGGAAATGAGCAGTTCTTC. Translating gives CAISRNGGNEQFF.

The V and J genes are TRBV15 and TRBJ2-2; D is undetermined. This CDR3 is built from 13 residues. Per the germline V gene, CDR1 is LNHNV and CDR2 is YYDKDF (reference sequence). Trimming took 4 bases from V and 1 from J, leaving 4 bases between them. CDR3 DNA: TGTGCCACCAGCACCGGGAACACCGGGGAGCTGTTTTTT. Translating gives CATSTGNTGELFF.

V is TRBV7-9 and J is TRBJ2-5; no definite D call. V was shortened by 3 bases and J by 5 bases, with 7 bases between the two germline ends. The CDR3 consists of 12 residues. The germline CDR1 and CDR2 sequences are SEHNR and FQNEAQ (reference sequence). The CDR3 nucleotides are TGTGCCAGCAGCTTCCAGTCGGAGACCCAGTACTTC. This codes for CASSFQSETQYF.

The genes are TRBV30 and TRBJ1-5, with D possibly being TRBD1 (5 bases). V was trimmed by 3 bases and J by 3 bases, leaving 9 bases between them. CDR3 size: 13 residues. Germline-derived CDR1 and CDR2 are GTSNPN and SVGIG (reference sequence). CDR3 region: CAWSTGPNQPQHF. For the CDR3, the DNA is TGTGCCTGGAGCACAGGACCCAATCAGCCCCAGCATTTT.

V is TRBV11-3 and J is TRBJ1-1; 9 positions match TRBD1. The V gene end was trimmed by 6 bases and the J gene end by 5 bases; junction bases not matched to a gene: 7. Germline V CDR1 and CDR2: SGHNT, YENEEA. The CDR3 length is 14 residues. This CDR3 is CASSLGQGKTEAFF. The CDR3 nucleotides read TGTGCCAGCAGTTTGGGACAGGGAAAAACTGAAGCTTTCTTT.